The 23 T cell receptor beta chains below all came from one sample that was sequenced in a study of blood T cell repertoires in COVID-19. Generated by immunoSEQ multiplex PCR, the TCRdb table keeps only in-frame clones and is missing some. Here the sample spans 150,000 to 200,000 clones, approximately 88% being singletons. Sequencing was performed on peripheral blood. The receptors stem from a woman in her 40s with COVID-19, enrolled during active disease.

There are many counts of this clone. V is TRBV5-1 and J is TRBJ1-6, with TRBD1 matching 8 bases. The CDR3 runs to 14 residues. The ends lost 8 bases at V and 9 bases at J; junction bases unmatched: 10. The germline V gene encodes CDR1 SGHRS and CDR2 YFSETQ. As DNA, the CDR3 is TGCGCCAGTACGACAGGGGCGGCAATTTCACCCCTCCACTTT. This sequence encodes CASTTGAAISPLHF. Together with reference TRBV5-1 and TRBJ1-6, the CDR3 gives the full variable domain: KAGVTQTPRYLIKTRGQQVTLSCSPISGHRSVSWYQQTPGQGLQFLFEYFSETQRNKGNFPGRFSGRQFSNSRSEMNVSTLELGDSALYLCASTTGAAISPLHFGNGTRLTVT.

The chain uses TRBV11-3 and TRBJ2-7; D unclear. CDR3 length equals 13 residues. Per the germline V gene, CDR1 is SGHNT and CDR2 is YENEEA. V lost 5 bases to trimming and J lost 1 base, with 9 bases between them. The CDR3, as DNA: TGTGCCAGCAGCCTCGGGTCTTCCTACGAGCAGTACTTC. Protein sequence: CASSLGSSYEQYF.

This clone was seen a handful of times. CDR3 region: CASSLARTAYGYTF. The CDR3 DNA is TGCGCCAGCAGCTTGGCCAGGACAGCTTATGGCTACACCTTC. The chain joins TRBV5-1 to TRBJ1-2, with a weak D call TRBD1 (6 bases). V lost 0 bases and J 5 bases, leaving 11 bases between the germline ends. Germline V gene lookup returns CDR1 SGHRS and CDR2 YFSETQ. The CDR3 has 14 amino acids.

V usage is TRBV5-4 and J usage is TRBJ2-5; 10 nucleotides agree with TRBD2. This CDR3 region has 15 residues. Germline V CDR1 and CDR2: SGHNT, YYREEE (reference sequence). Losses at the gene ends were 3 bases for V and 5 bases for J; bases not matched to a gene: 7. CDR3 DNA: TGTGCCAGCAGCTGGGAGCGGGGGGGCAGGGAGACCCAGTACTTC. It specifies CASSWERGGRETQYF.

This chain connects TRBV19 to TRBJ1-2, with D perhaps TRBD1 (6 bases). The CDR3 is made up of 13 amino acids. The V gene's germline CDR1 is LNHDA and CDR2 SQIVND (reference sequence). V shed 9 bases and J shed 2 bases, with 13 bases lying between them. CDR3 residues: CASLPTGNYGYTF. Here the CDR3 DNA reads TGTGCCAGCCTACCTACAGGGAACTATGGCTACACCTTC.

This chain uses TRBV5-4 with TRBJ2-5; 8 bases map to TRBD2. CDR1 and CDR2 from the germline V gene are SGHNT and YYREEE (reference sequence). The CDR3 sequence is 14 residues long. V trimming: 4 bases; J trimming: 5 bases; junction bases outside the gene matches: 7. For the CDR3, the DNA is TGTGCCAGCAGCCCGGGGGGGGGCAGGGAGACCCAGTACTTC. It translates to CASSPGGGRETQYF.

V gene TRBV7-9 combines with J gene TRBJ2-3; maybe TRBD1 (5 bases). Trimming pared 4 bases from V and 0 bases from J, leaving 11 bases between. This CDR3 is built from 15 residues. The germline gives CDR1 SEHNR, CDR2 FQNEAQ (reference sequence). The CDR3 loop reads CASSSTASSTDTQYF. CDR3 DNA: TGTGCCAGCAGCTCGACAGCCTCCAGCACAGATACGCAGTATTTT.

The chain couples TRBV10-3 to TRBJ1-4; 8 nucleotides agree with TRBD1. Trimming took 0 bases from V and 4 from J; bases not matched to a gene: 1. The CDR3 spans 15 residues. Germline CDR1 reads ENHRY; CDR2 reads SYGVKD. The CDR3 coding sequence is TGTGCCATCAGTGAGTCTGGACAGGGTAATGAAAAACTGTTTTTT. As protein: CAISESGQGNEKLFF.

The gene calls are TRBV5-6 and TRBJ1-3, with D possibly matching TRBD1 (5 bases). V lost 5 bases and J lost 9, with 18 bases in between. From germline, CDR1 is SGHDT and CDR2 YYEEEE. CDR3 size: 14 residues. The CDR3 sequence: CASSPRVSRTTIYF. CDR3 sequence (DNA): TGTGCCAGCAGTCCCAGGGTGTCCCGTACCACCATATATTTT.

The J gene is TRBJ1-4, the V gene TRBV18, with a weak D call TRBD1 (6 bases). This CDR3 is built from 13 residues. Trimming shortened V by 2 bases and J by 7 bases, and 8 bases separated the two germline ends. CDR1 KGHSH and CDR2 LQKENI come from the germline V gene. This CDR3 reads CASSPKGGEKLFF. CDR3 coding DNA: TGTGCCAGCTCACCAAAAGGGGGTGAAAAACTGTTTTTT.

The rearrangement joins TRBV5-1 to TRBJ1-1, with 10 bases matching TRBD1. The CDR3 has 15 amino acids. From germline, CDR1 is SGHRS and CDR2 YFSETQ. V was pared by 4 bases and J by 1 base, with 4 bases of the junction left unmatched. The CDR3 nucleotides are TGCGCCAGCAGCAGGGACAGGGGATCGAACACTGAAGCTTTCTTT. Translation: CASSRDRGSNTEAFF.

The V and J genes are TRBV19 and TRBJ1-4; D not certain. The V end lost 10 bases, the J end lost 5 bases, and 17 bases lay between the germline ends. This CDR3 region has 14 residues. In germline, CDR1 is LNHDA, CDR2 SQIVND (reference sequence). In DNA form, the CDR3 reads TGTGCCACCTCGGGCAGAGGGCCCAATGAAAAACTGTTTTTT. Translation: CATSGRGPNEKLFF.

The CDR3 spells CASSRGPGELFF. CDR3 bases: TGTGCCAGCAGTCGCGGGCCCGGGGAGCTGTTTTTT. This chain joins TRBV2 and TRBJ2-2; D might be TRBD2 (5 bases). The germline V gene has CDR1 SNHLY and CDR2 FYNNEI. CDR3 length: 12 residues. The V end lost 5 bases, the J end lost 6 bases, and 7 bases lay between the germline ends.

The rearrangement uses TRBV13 and TRBJ1-3, with TRBD1 matching 11 bases. The CDR3 has 17 residues. Per germline, CDR1 PRHDT and CDR2 FYEKMQ (reference sequence). V shed 6 bases, J shed 0 bases, and the junction held 7 bases outside the gene matches. The chain's CDR3 is CASRGTGGPYSGNTIYF. In nucleotides, the CDR3 is TGTGCCAGCAGGGGGACAGGGGGACCTTACTCTGGAAACACCATATATTTT.

The chain links TRBV19 to TRBJ2-7; possibly TRBD1 for D (5 bases). V shed 7 bases and J shed 0 bases, with 10 bases lying between them. The CDR3 is 13 residues long. Germline CDR1 reads LNHDA; CDR2 reads SQIVND (reference sequence). The DNA of the CDR3 is TGTGCCAGTACCCAGGGTAGCTCCTACGAGCAGTACTTC. Protein product: CASTQGSSYEQYF. The full variable domain, rest sourced from reference TRBV19 and TRBJ2-7, is DGGITQSPKYLFRKEGQNVTLSCEQNLNHDAMYWYRQDPGQGLRLIYYSQIVNDFQKGDIAEGYSVSREKKESFPLTVTSAQKNPTAFYLCASTQGSSYEQYFGPGTRLTVT.

The V and J genes are TRBV9 and TRBJ1-2, with 12 bases matching TRBD1. CDR1 is SGDLS, CDR2 YYNGEE, per germline. The CDR3 is 17 residues long. The ends lost 0 bases at V and 1 base at J; junction bases unmatched: 4. The CDR3 region is CASSVGDRGRGNYGYTF. In DNA form, the CDR3 reads TGTGCCAGCAGCGTAGGGGACAGGGGGCGCGGTAACTATGGCTACACCTTC.

This sequence joins TRBV18 and TRBJ1-4; tentatively, D is TRBD1 (6 bases). Trimming left V 3 bases short and J 2 bases short, with 10 bases between. Germline V lookup: CDR1 KGHSH, CDR2 LQKENI. This CDR3 is built from 15 residues. CDR3 loop: CASSPARGTNEKLFF. CDR3 bases: TGTGCCAGCTCACCTGCGAGGGGGACTAATGAAAAACTGTTTTTT.

This sequence joins TRBV6-6 and TRBJ1-4; D is perhaps TRBD1 (5 bases). The CDR3 is 16 amino acids. V lost 7 bases to trimming and J lost 3 bases, with 18 bases between them. From germline, CDR1 is MNHNY and CDR2 SVGAGI (reference sequence). As DNA, the CDR3 is TGTGCCAGCACCCACGGGTGGGGGGTTCCTAATGAAAAACTGTTTTTT. Translating gives CASTHGWGVPNEKLFF.

The chain uses TRBV12-3 or TRBV12-4 and TRBJ1-2, with D maybe TRBD1 (6 bases). Between the trimmed V and J ends, which lost 10 bases and 5 bases, there was a span of 17 bases. The CDR3 loop spans 13 amino acids. CDR3 nucleotide sequence: TGTGCCACCCGGCCAGGGGTGGGGTATGGCTACACCTTC. It specifies CATRPGVGYGYTF.

The rearrangement joins TRBV9 to TRBJ2-3; tentative D call: TRBD1 (6 bases). V lost 0 bases and J 3 bases, leaving 11 bases between the germline ends. This CDR3 is 15 amino acids long. Germline CDR1 reads SGDLS; CDR2 reads YYNGEE. Here the CDR3 DNA reads TGTGCCAGCAGCGTAGCACTAGGGGGTACAGATACGCAGTATTTT. Protein product: CASSVALGGTDTQYF.

The V call is TRBV19, the J call TRBJ2-7; possibly TRBD1 for D (5 bases). The V end lost 5 bases, the J end lost 5 bases, and 16 bases lay between the germline ends. CDR3 size: 14 residues. From germline, CDR1 is LNHDA and CDR2 SQIVND (reference sequence). The chain's CDR3 is CASSPQGAADEQYF. In DNA, the CDR3 is TGTGCCAGTAGTCCCCAAGGGGCGGCGGACGAGCAGTACTTC.

This clone was detected only once. V usage is TRBV10-1 and J usage is TRBJ2-7, with TRBD1 matching over 8 bases. The CDR3 has 14 residues. Germline assignment: CDR1 WNHNN and CDR2 SYGVQD (reference sequence). V trimming: 7 bases; J trimming: 2 bases; junction bases outside the gene matches: 7. CDR3 bases: TGCGCCAGCAAAGGACAGGGCGGCCCCTACGAGCAGTACTTC. Amino acid sequence: CASKGQGGPYEQYF.

V usage is TRBV6-5 and J usage is TRBJ1-3; D is undetermined. Per the germline V gene, CDR1 is MNHEY and CDR2 is SVGAGI. The V and J ends lost 6 bases and 4 bases respectively, with 13 bases between them. The CDR3 totals 14 residues. In nucleotides, the CDR3 is TGTGCCAGCAGCCTCGCTGAGAGGGGAAACACCATATATTTT. Translating it yields CASSLAERGNTIYF.